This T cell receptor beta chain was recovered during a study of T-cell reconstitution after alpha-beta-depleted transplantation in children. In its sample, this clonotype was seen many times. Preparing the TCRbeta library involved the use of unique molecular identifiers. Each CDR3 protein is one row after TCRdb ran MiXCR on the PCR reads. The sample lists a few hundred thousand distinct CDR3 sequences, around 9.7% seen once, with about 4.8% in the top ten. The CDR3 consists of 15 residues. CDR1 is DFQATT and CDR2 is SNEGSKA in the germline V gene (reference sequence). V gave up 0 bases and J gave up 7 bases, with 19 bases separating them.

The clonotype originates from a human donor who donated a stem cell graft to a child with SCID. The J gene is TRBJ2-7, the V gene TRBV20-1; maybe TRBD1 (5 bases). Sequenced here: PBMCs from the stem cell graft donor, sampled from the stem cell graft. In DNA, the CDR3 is TGCAGTGCTAGAGATCCGCGTCAGGGTCCTTTTGAGCAGTACTTC. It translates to CSARDPRQGPFEQYF.